This TCR beta chain originates from a study of blood T cell repertoires in COVID-19. Authors' methods: Amplification of reference gene primers provided the estimated nucleated cell counts. The table came from immunoSEQ multiplex PCR; TCRdb's copy has only in-frame clones and leaves some out. D and trimming come from the DNA, and the V and J calls and clone size come from that table. The table lists roughly 280,000 clones, roughly 90% of them singletons. This CDR3 contains 15 residues. The germline V gene encodes CDR1 SQVTM and CDR2 ANQGSEA. Trimming took 6 bases from V and 3 from J; bases not matched to a gene: 9.

Source material: peripheral blood. The chain recombines TRBV29-1 with TRBJ2-3, with 10 bases fitting TRBD2. The receptor was isolated from a woman aged 50 to 60 who had recovered from COVID-19. The CDR3 DNA is TGCAGCGTGTTTGGGACTAGCGTAGATACAGATACGCAGTATTTT. Amino acid sequence: CSVFGTSVDTDTQYF.